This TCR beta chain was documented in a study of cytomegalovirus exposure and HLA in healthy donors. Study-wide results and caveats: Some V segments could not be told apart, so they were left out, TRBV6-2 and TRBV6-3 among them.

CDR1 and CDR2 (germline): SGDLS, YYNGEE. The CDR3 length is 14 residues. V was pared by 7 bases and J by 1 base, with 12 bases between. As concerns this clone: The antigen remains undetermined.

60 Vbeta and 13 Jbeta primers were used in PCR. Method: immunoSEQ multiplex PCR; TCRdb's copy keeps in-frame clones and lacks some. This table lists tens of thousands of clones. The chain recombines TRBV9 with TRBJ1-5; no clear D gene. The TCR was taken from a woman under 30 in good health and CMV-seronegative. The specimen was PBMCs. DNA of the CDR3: TGTGCCAGCGGAGGAGAGTGGAGCAATCAGCCCCAGCATTTT. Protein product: CASGGEWSNQPQHF.